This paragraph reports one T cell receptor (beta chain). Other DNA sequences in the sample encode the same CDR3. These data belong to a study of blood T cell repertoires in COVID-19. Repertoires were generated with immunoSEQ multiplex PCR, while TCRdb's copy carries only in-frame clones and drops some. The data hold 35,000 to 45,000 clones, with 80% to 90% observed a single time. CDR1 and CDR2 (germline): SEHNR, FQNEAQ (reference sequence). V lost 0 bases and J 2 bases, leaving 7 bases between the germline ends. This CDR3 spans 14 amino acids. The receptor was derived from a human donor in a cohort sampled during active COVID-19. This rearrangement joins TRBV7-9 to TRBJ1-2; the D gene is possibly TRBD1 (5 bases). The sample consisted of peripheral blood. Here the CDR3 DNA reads TGTGCCAGCAGCTTAGCTTCAGGGAACTATGGCTACACCTTC. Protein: CASSLASGNYGYTF.